In this sample, the clone carrying this TCR beta chain turned up many times. This beta chain turned up in a library designed for alpha chains; as an off-target read, its abundance says little. Specified time point: sample taken at primary tumor resection. Unsorted whole RNA of tumor, nontumor lung or frozen PBMC was sequenced. Every TCR cDNA molecule carried a tag that served as a unique molecular identifier. TCRdb itself ran the 5' RACE reads through MiXCR, one entry per CDR3 protein. The sample holds approximately 15,000 distinct CDR3 sequences, 3.6% seen once. The entry originates in a study of spatial heterogeneity in lung cancer. Background on the study: Detection of beta-chain sequences consistently exceeded that of alpha-chain sequences.

Trimming removed 5 bases at V and 0 bases at J, with 11 bases between. Germline V gene lookup returns CDR1 DFQATT and CDR2 SNEGSKA (reference sequence). This CDR3 is 14 amino acids long. The sequencing here drew on normal lung tissue next to the tumor, taken at surgery. This clonotype was sampled from a male donor with early-stage non-small cell lung cancer. V is TRBV20-1 and J is TRBJ1-5, with D unclear. The CDR3 sequence: CSARAGPSNQPQHF. DNA of the CDR3: TGCAGTGCTCGCGCCGGACCTAGCAATCAGCCCCAGCATTTT.